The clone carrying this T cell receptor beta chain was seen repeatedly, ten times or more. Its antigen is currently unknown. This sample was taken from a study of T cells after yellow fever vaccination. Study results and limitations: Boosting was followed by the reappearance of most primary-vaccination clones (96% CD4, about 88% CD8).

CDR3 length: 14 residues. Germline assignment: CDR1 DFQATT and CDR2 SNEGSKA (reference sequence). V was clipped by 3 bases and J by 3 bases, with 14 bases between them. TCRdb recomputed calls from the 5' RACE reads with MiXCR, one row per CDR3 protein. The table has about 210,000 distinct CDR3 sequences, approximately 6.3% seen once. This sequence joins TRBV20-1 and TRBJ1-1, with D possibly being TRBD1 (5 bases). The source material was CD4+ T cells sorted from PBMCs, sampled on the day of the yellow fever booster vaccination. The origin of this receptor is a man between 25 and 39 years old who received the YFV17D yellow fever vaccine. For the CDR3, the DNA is TGCAGTGCTAGCGGCAGGGTAAGGGACACTGAAGCTTTCTTT. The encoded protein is CSASGRVRDTEAFF.